The clone carrying this T cell receptor beta chain was found a few times. Antigen: not known. The record originates from a study of T cells after yellow fever vaccination. Germline CDR1 and CDR2: DFQATT and SNEGSKA (reference sequence). This CDR3 has 13 amino acids. A process of 5'RACE template switching, which added a universal primer site and UMIs, was used to make TCR cDNA. A single record per CDR3 protein comes from TCRdb applying MiXCR to the 5' RACE reads. The sample lists 140,000 to 150,000 distinct CDR3 sequences, about 6.9% occurring once. General study results and limits: A limited proportion of clonotypes was detected within both the CD4 and CD8 compartments. FACS-sorted repertoires could contain abundant clonotypes contaminating from the bulk population. Reappearing after the booster were most of the clones from primary vaccination (around 96% CD4, 88% CD8).

The material was CD4+ T cells sorted from PBMCs, obtained 10 days after the yellow fever booster vaccination. The rearrangement joins TRBV20-1 to TRBJ2-1; 12 bases are shared with TRBD2. The source of this sequence is a man aged 25-45 years who received the YFV17D yellow fever vaccine. This chain's CDR3 is CSLPILAGGEQFF. CDR3 nucleotide sequence: TGCAGCCTTCCTATACTAGCGGGAGGTGAGCAGTTCTTC.